The rows below give T cell receptor beta chains drawn from one sample of a study of blood T cell repertoires in COVID-19. The protocol was immunoSEQ multiplex PCR, while the TCRdb copy is restricted to in-frame clones and leaves out a portion. The table has some 190,000 clones, approximately 86% seen once; the top ten hold 6.9%. Specimen: peripheral blood. These receptors were taken from a man at least 80 years old with COVID-19, enrolled during active disease. Each CDR3 is given with its conserved first and last residue. A D gene is named only where the DNA matches it firmly. The size field is filled for only some rows; it gives once, few, many or a size class.

D gene	V gene	J gene	clone size	CDR3 protein	CDR3 DNA
NA	TRBV3-1/TRBV3-2	TRBJ1-6	NA	CASSSGEAGLNSPLHF	TGTGCCAGCAGTTCGGGGGAGGCAGGCCTCAATTCACCCCTCCACTTT
NA	TRBV29-1	TRBJ1-4	NA	CSVETGRESNEKLFF	TGCAGCGTTGAGACCGGACGGGAGTCTAATGAAAAACTGTTTTTT
NA	TRBV5-1	TRBJ1-4	NA	CASSQGTGFVGEKLFF	TGCGCCAGCAGCCAGGGCACAGGGTTCGTGGGCGAAAAACTGTTTTTT
TRBD2	TRBV3-1/TRBV3-2	TRBJ2-5	NA	CASSSWGIAGGDSQETQYF	TGTGCCAGCAGCTCTTGGGGGATAGCGGGGGGAGATTCCCAAGAGACCCAGTACTTC
NA	TRBV6-1	TRBJ1-2	few	CASSEYTASYGYTF	TGTGCCAGCAGTGAATACACAGCCTCCTATGGCTACACCTTC
TRBD1	TRBV5-1	TRBJ2-5	NA	CASSGGTGGYQETQYF	TGCGCCAGCAGTGGAGGGACAGGGGGTTATCAAGAGACCCAGTACTTC
TRBD2	TRBV6-5	TRBJ2-1	NA	CASIVSGVWYNEQFF	TGTGCCAGCATCGTAAGCGGGGTGTGGTACAATGAGCAGTTCTTC
NA	TRBV5-1	TRBJ1-3	NA	CASSSTGSSGNTIYF	TGCGCCAGCAGCTCCACAGGGAGCTCTGGAAACACCATATATTTT
TRBD1	TRBV18	TRBJ1-1	once	CASSPQGDSGEAFF	TGTGCCAGCTCACCTCAGGGGGACAGTGGTGAAGCTTTCTTT
TRBD2	TRBV12-5	TRBJ2-5	NA	CASGLRLAGMGETQYF	TGTGCTAGTGGTTTAAGACTAGCGGGGATGGGAGAGACCCAGTACTTC
TRBD1	TRBV27	TRBJ1-5	NA	CATPGQGAGGSNQPQHF	TGTGCCACCCCCGGGCAGGGGGCCGGTGGTAGCAATCAGCCCCAGCATTTT
NA	TRBV11-2	TRBJ1-1	NA	CASSQGILNTEAFF	TGTGCCAGCAGCCAGGGGATACTGAACACTGAAGCTTTCTTT
NA	TRBV19	TRBJ1-4	NA	CASRNSGWANEKLFF	TGTGCCAGTAGAAATAGCGGGTGGGCGAATGAAAAACTGTTTTTT
NA	TRBV5-1	TRBJ1-6	NA	CASSAEYRNSPLHF	TGCGCCAGCAGCGCGGAGTACAGGAATTCACCCCTCCACTTT
TRBD1	TRBV3-1/TRBV3-2	TRBJ1-2	NA	CASSQVGQAHYGYTF	TGTGCCAGCAGCCAAGTAGGACAGGCCCACTATGGCTACACCTTC
NA	TRBV6-4	TRBJ2-2	NA	CASSDSARTGELFF	TGTGCCAGCAGTGACTCGGCCCGTACCGGGGAGCTGTTTTTT
NA	TRBV12-5	TRBJ2-5	few	CASGLTLGLAQETQYF	TGTGCTAGTGGTTTGACCTTAGGTCTAGCACAGGAGACCCAGTACTTC
NA	TRBV11-3	TRBJ1-4	NA	CASPGVREKLFF	TGTGCCAGTCCCGGGGTTCGGGAAAAACTGTTTTTT
TRBD1	TRBV7-3	TRBJ1-2	NA	CASSQGTGEGGYTF	TGTGCCAGCAGCCAAGGGACAGGGGAAGGGGGCTACACCTTC
TRBD2	TRBV3-1/TRBV3-2	TRBJ2-2	NA	CASSISGAQTGELFF	TGTGCCAGCAGCATTAGCGGGGCCCAGACCGGGGAGCTGTTTTTT
NA	TRBV11-3	TRBJ2-7	NA	CASSLIQGAYEQYF	TGTGCCAGCAGCTTGATACAGGGAGCCTACGAGCAGTACTTC
NA	TRBV6-2/TRBV6-3	TRBJ1-3	once	CASSYVGSSGNTIYF	TGTGCCAGCAGTTACGTTGGGAGCTCTGGAAACACCATATATTTT
TRBD1	TRBV20-1	TRBJ1-1	few	CSQGTDIEAFF	TGCAGTCAGGGGACAGACATTGAAGCTTTCTTT
NA	TRBV5-1	TRBJ1-2	NA	CASSGDSGSRRGYTF	TGCGCCAGCAGCGGGGATAGCGGGAGTCGGAGGGGCTACACCTTC
TRBD2	TRBV27	TRBJ2-7	NA	CASRILAGGRNEQYF	TGTGCCAGCAGGATACTAGCGGGGGGAAGGAACGAGCAGTACTTC
NA	TRBV5-1	TRBJ1-1	NA	CASSSQGPPNTEAFF	TGCGCCAGCAGCTCTCAGGGGCCCCCTAACACTGAAGCTTTCTTT
TRBD2	TRBV5-1	TRBJ2-1	once	CASSLVERGTNYNEQFF	TGCGCCAGCAGCTTGGTCGAGCGGGGCACCAACTACAATGAGCAGTTCTTC
NA	TRBV20-1	TRBJ1-5	once	CSASKQGGQPQHF	TGCAGTGCTAGTAAGCAGGGTGGTCAGCCCCAGCATTTT
NA	TRBV11-2	TRBJ2-7	medium-sized	CASSLKGERTATYEQYF	TGTGCCAGCAGCTTAAAGGGGGAAAGGACAGCAACCTACGAGCAGTACTTC
NA	TRBV6-5	TRBJ2-1	NA	CASSSAGAHYNEQFF	TGTGCCAGCAGTTCCGCGGGGGCCCACTACAATGAGCAGTTCTTC
TRBD2	TRBV10-1	TRBJ2-3	NA	CASSEPSGGTDTQYF	TGCGCCAGCAGTGAGCCTAGCGGGGGCACAGATACGCAGTATTTT
TRBD1	TRBV5-1	TRBJ1-2	few	CASSSQGDWGYTF	TGCGCCAGCAGCTCCCAGGGGGATTGGGGCTACACCTTC
NA	TRBV3-1/TRBV3-2	TRBJ1-2	NA	CASAGLNYGYTF	TGTGCCAGCGCCGGACTAAACTATGGCTACACCTTC
TRBD1	TRBV12-5	TRBJ1-2	few	CASGLGGTVYGYTF	TGTGCTAGTGGTTTGGGCGGGACAGTCTATGGCTACACCTTC
NA	TRBV3-1/TRBV3-2	TRBJ1-1	once	CASSQVGATEAFF	TGTGCCAGCAGCCAAGTTGGGGCTACTGAAGCTTTCTTT
NA	TRBV18	TRBJ1-5	NA	CASSSGFNQPQHF	TGTGCCAGCTCATCCGGGTTCAATCAGCCCCAGCATTTT
NA	TRBV9	TRBJ1-4	NA	CASSPRQAANEKLFF	TGTGCCAGCAGCCCCCGACAGGCGGCTAATGAAAAACTGTTTTTT
NA	TRBV9	TRBJ2-2	NA	CASSVDGWGANTGELFF	TGTGCCAGCAGCGTAGACGGGTGGGGGGCGAACACCGGGGAGCTGTTTTTT
NA	TRBV5-1	TRBJ1-2	NA	CASSLERPIDGYTF	TGCGCCAGCAGCTTGGAGAGGCCGATTGATGGCTACACCTTC
TRBD1	TRBV5-1	TRBJ1-5	NA	CASSKGADQPQHF	TGCGCCAGCAGCAAGGGGGCTGATCAGCCCCAGCATTTT
TRBD2	TRBV4-3	TRBJ2-7	NA	CASSQDWASGGTPYEQYF	TGCGCCAGCAGCCAAGATTGGGCTAGCGGGGGGACTCCCTACGAGCAGTACTTC
NA	TRBV18	TRBJ1-3	NA	CASSPLQGSGNTIYF	TGTGCCAGCTCACCTTTACAGGGCTCTGGAAACACCATATATTTT
TRBD1	TRBV3-1/TRBV3-2	TRBJ2-5	NA	CASSQSGQGVQETQYF	TGTGCCAGCAGCCAATCGGGACAGGGGGTACAAGAGACCCAGTACTTC